Each of the 3 T cell receptor beta chains below was sequenced from the same sample in a study of blood T cell repertoires in COVID-19. Sequencing used immunoSEQ multiplex PCR; TCRdb keeps in-frame clones, though not all of them. This sample has 35,000 to 45,000 clones, with 70% to 90% found just once. Sequencing was done on a sample of peripheral blood. The receptors originated from a man aged 50 or older with active COVID-19.

This chain links TRBV5-1 with TRBJ2-2; TRBD1 matches at 8 bases. J was trimmed by 2 bases and V by 4 bases; bases with no gene match: 1. The germline gives CDR1 SGHRS, CDR2 YFSETQ. The length of the CDR3 is 14 residues. CDR3: CASSPGGNTGELFF. CDR3 bases: TGCGCCAGCAGCCCAGGGGGCAACACCGGGGAGCTGTTTTTT.

The chain combines TRBV2 with TRBJ2-7, with a tentative D call TRBD2 (5 bases). The V end was cut by 4 bases, the J end by 3 bases, with 13 bases between. Germline lookup yields CDR1 SNHLY and CDR2 FYNNEI. The CDR3 contains 14 residues. The CDR3 protein is CASSGTFLSYEQYF. The CDR3 DNA reads as TGTGCCAGCAGTGGGACTTTTCTCAGCTACGAGCAGTACTTC.

V usage is TRBV7-2 and J usage is TRBJ2-3; 9 bases line up with TRBD1. Germline-derived CDR1 and CDR2 are SGHTA and FQGNSA. The CDR3 contains 16 residues. V dropped 1 base and J dropped 6; count of bases not matched to a gene: 8. The CDR3 loop is CASSLVGTGLVDTQYF. For the CDR3, the DNA is TGTGCCAGCAGCTTAGTAGGGACAGGGTTGGTTGATACGCAGTATTTT.